The TCR beta chain described here comes from a study of T cell changes during pregnancy in multiple sclerosis. Trimming removed 4 bases from V and 8 bases from J, with 15 bases in between. There are 13 residues in the CDR3. Germline loops: CDR1 SGDLS, CDR2 YYNGEE. Using immunoSEQ multiplex PCR, the repertoire was profiled, and TCRdb retains in-frame clones only, with some absent. The profile shows about 100,000 clones, 92% of them singletons. The specimen was peripheral blood, collected after pregnancy. The rearrangement links TRBV9 to TRBJ1-2; TRBD1 might be the D (5 bases). The sequence was collected from a female donor with multiple sclerosis, enrolled in a pregnancy study. The CDR3 loop is CASSPWGVEGYTF. The CDR3 DNA reads TGTGCCAGCAGCCCCTGGGGGGTAGAGGGCTACACCTTC.